The 20 T cell receptor beta chains below come from one sample, sequenced in a study of Ad26.COV2.S vaccination and SARS-CoV-2 variants. This sample's treatment: 15 to 20 received Ad26.COV2.S at low or high dose, single or two shots; 5 received placebo; per-sample allocation not given. Specimen acquisition occurred on day 63 following the initial vaccine or placebo injection. The data were produced by immunoSEQ multiplex PCR, yet TCRdb's version contains in-frame clones alone and is incomplete. The repertoire holds about 350,000 clones, with 65% to 90% as singletons. Source: peripheral blood, taken in a trial of Ad26.COV2.S vaccine versus placebo. The receptors here all came from a person between 18 and 65 years old who received the Ad26.COV2.S COVID-19 vaccine or a placebo.

The chain employs TRBV4-2 and TRBJ1-1; D is undetermined. V shed 3 bases and J shed 1 base, with 9 bases lying between them. The germline gives CDR1 LGHNA, CDR2 YNFKEQ. CDR3 size: 14 residues. The CDR3 coding sequence is TGTGCCAGCAGCCAGCCCCTGGCGAACACTGAAGCTTTCTTT. Translated, it gives CASSQPLANTEAFF.

V and J are TRBV10-2 and TRBJ1-1; possibly TRBD1 for D (6 bases). Trimming cost V 5 bases and J 0 bases, with 16 bases left between them. The CDR3 spans 16 residues. CDR1 and CDR2 from the germline V gene are WSHSY and SAAADI. For the CDR3, the DNA is TGCGCCAGCAGTAAGGACAGACAGGCATTGAACACTGAAGCTTTCTTT. It codes for CASSKDRQALNTEAFF.

This clone has just one count. V is TRBV5-1 and J is TRBJ1-1; no clear D. The germline CDR1 and CDR2 sequences are SGHRS and YFSETQ. The CDR3 is 11 residues long. V lost 0 bases to trimming and J lost 8 bases, with 5 bases between them. The DNA for the CDR3 is TGCGCCAGCAGCTTGGGAGCAGAAGCTTTCTTT. Amino acids: CASSLGAEAFF.

V is TRBV14 and J is TRBJ1-3; 9 bases are shared with TRBD1. J gave up 1 base and V 3 bases, and 4 bases lay outside the gene matches. Germline values: CDR1 SGHDN, CDR2 FVKESK. CDR3 size: 16 residues. CDR3 loop: CASSQGTGLSGNTIYF. The CDR3 nucleotides read TGTGCCAGCAGCCAGGGGACAGGGCTGTCTGGAAACACCATATATTTT.

This rearrangement joins TRBV9 to TRBJ2-3, with TRBD2 identical over 11 bases. After removal of 4 bases from V and 0 bases from J, the junction contained 10 bases not matched to a gene. The CDR3 sequence is 18 residues long. Per the germline V gene, CDR1 is SGDLS and CDR2 is YYNGEE. The CDR3, as DNA: TGTGCCAGCAGCACACTTAGCGGGAGGGCAACTAGCACAGATACGCAGTATTTT. It translates to CASSTLSGRATSTDTQYF.

The rearrangement links TRBV28 to TRBJ1-6; 8 bases map to TRBD1. Germline V gives CDR1 MDHEN, CDR2 SYDVKM. V shed 5 bases and J 7 bases; nucleotides not matched to a gene: 4. The CDR3 length is 14 residues. CDR3 sequence: CASSPTGGNSPLHF. CDR3 coding DNA: TGTGCCAGCAGTCCTACAGGGGGAAATTCACCCCTCCACTTT.

The CDR3 loop is CASSFTGTAYEQYF. The CDR3 coding sequence is TGTGCCAGCAGTTTTACAGGGACAGCCTACGAGCAGTACTTC. This chain uses TRBV27 with TRBJ2-7; 7 nucleotides agree with TRBD1. The CDR3 is 14 residues long. The germline gives CDR1 MNHEY, CDR2 SMNVEV (reference sequence). The ends lost 3 bases at V and 2 bases at J; junction bases unmatched: 4.

CDR3 DNA: TGTGCCAGCGGGACAGGGAGGGAGACCCAGTACTTC. Protein sequence: CASGTGRETQYF. V and J are TRBV2 and TRBJ2-5; 9 bases are shared with TRBD1. The germline V gene encodes CDR1 SNHLY and CDR2 FYNNEI. This CDR3 region has 12 residues. V was pared by 8 bases and J by 5 bases, with 3 bases of the junction left unmatched.

The chain uses TRBV5-1 and TRBJ2-5, with D possibly matching TRBD2 (5 bases). V was shortened by 4 bases and J by 3 bases, with 7 bases between the two germline ends. The germline V gene has CDR1 SGHRS and CDR2 YFSETQ. The CDR3 covers 12 residues. The CDR3: CASSPREETQYF. The CDR3 nucleotides read TGCGCCAGCAGCCCGAGGGAAGAGACCCAGTACTTC.

There are a few counts of this clone. The rearrangement links TRBV27 to TRBJ1-5, with D possibly being TRBD1 (6 bases). Germline-derived CDR1 and CDR2 are MNHEY and SMNVEV (reference sequence). The CDR3 runs 14 residues. Trimming cost V 1 base and J 6 bases, with 10 bases left between them. CDR3 loop: CASSLLGGRQPQHF. The CDR3 bases are TGTGCCAGCAGTTTATTGGGGGGGCGTCAGCCCCAGCATTTT.

Only one count was recorded for this clone. This chain connects TRBV6-5 to TRBJ2-3, with no clear D. CDR1 and CDR2 from the germline V gene are MNHEY and SVGAGI. The V end was cut by 6 bases, the J end by 0 bases, with 10 bases between. This CDR3 region has 14 residues. CDR3 amino acids: CASRFVLSTDTQYF. The CDR3 region has the DNA TGTGCCAGCAGGTTCGTCTTGAGCACAGATACGCAGTATTTT.

Only a few counts were recorded for this clone. The rearrangement joins TRBV11-2 to TRBJ2-2, with a weak D call TRBD1 (5 bases). Trimming stripped 6 bases from V and 3 bases from J, with 14 bases between. Germline V lookup: CDR1 SGHAT, CDR2 FQNNGV. The CDR3 is made up of 15 amino acids. The CDR3 DNA is TGTGCCAGCAGGTCGACAGAAACCTACACCGGGGAGCTGTTTTTT. As protein: CASRSTETYTGELFF. Using reference TRBV11-2 and TRBJ2-2 for the parts outside the CDR3, the full variable domain is EAGVAQSPRYKIIEKRQSVAFWCNPISGHATLYWYQQILGQGPKLLIQFQNNGVVDDSQLPKDRFSAERLKGVDSTLKIQPAKLEDSAVYLCASRSTETYTGELFFGEGSRLTVL.

In this sample, this clone turned up many times. The chain recombines TRBV11-2 with TRBJ1-2; D is unresolved. Germline V gene sequence: CDR1 SGHAT, CDR2 FQNNGV. The CDR3 has 15 amino acids. With 0 bases removed from V and 4 bases from J, the gap between germline ends came to 12 bases. The CDR3 coding sequence is TGTGCCAGCAGCTTAGAGATGTCCCCCCTCTATGGCTACACCTTC. It yields the protein CASSLEMSPLYGYTF.

The chain uses TRBV2 and TRBJ2-2, with D uncertain. Trimming took 5 bases from V and 9 from J, leaving 7 bases between them. Germline V lookup: CDR1 SNHLY, CDR2 FYNNEI. The CDR3 consists of 11 residues. CDR3 DNA: TGTGCCAGCAGTCCATCGCGGGAGCTGTTTTTT. This encodes CASSPSRELFF.

This clone was detected ten times or more. V is TRBV28 and J is TRBJ1-6; TRBD1 aligns across 9 bases. CDR3 length: 15 amino acids. J gave up 5 bases and V 7 bases, and 6 bases lay outside the gene matches. CDR1 is MDHEN, CDR2 SYDVKM, per germline. This chain's CDR3 is CASTPWDRDNSPLHF. The CDR3 DNA is TGTGCCAGCACTCCGTGGGACAGGGATAATTCACCCCTCCACTTT.

The genes are TRBV25-1 and TRBJ1-1; D is unresolved. CDR3 size: 14 residues. Germline lookup yields CDR1 MGHDK and CDR2 SYGVNS. V lost 6 bases and J 1 base, leaving 12 bases between the germline ends. For the CDR3, the DNA is TGTGCCAGCAGCCCGGCTGGAGCGAACACTGAAGCTTTCTTT. This codes for CASSPAGANTEAFF.

The chain carries TRBV27 and TRBJ2-7; D remains unclear. Germline CDR1 MNHEY, CDR2 SMNVEV (reference sequence). Trimming removed 3 bases from V and 3 bases from J, with 15 bases in between. The CDR3 is made up of 15 amino acids. The DNA for the CDR3 is TGTGCCAGCAGTTTTATCGGCAGCTACCTCTACGAGCAGTACTTC. As protein: CASSFIGSYLYEQYF.

This rearrangement joins TRBV18 to TRBJ1-1; D is perhaps TRBD1 (5 bases). The V gene lost 5 bases and the J gene lost 1 base, with 8 bases spanning the gap. The V gene's germline CDR1 is KGHSH and CDR2 LQKENI. The CDR3 is made up of 13 amino acids. The CDR3 spells CASSKQENTEAFF. The CDR3 bases are TGTGCCAGCTCAAAACAGGAGAACACTGAAGCTTTCTTT.

The V gene is TRBV28, the J gene TRBJ2-1; D remains unclear. This CDR3 region has 11 residues. Germline V gene sequence: CDR1 MDHEN, CDR2 SYDVKM. Trimming took 2 bases from V and 5 from J, leaving 1 base between them. The CDR3 DNA sequence: TGTGCCAGCAGTTTACACAATGAGCAGTTCTTC. Translating gives CASSLHNEQFF.

The chain has TRBV30 and TRBJ1-5; 9 bases map to TRBD1. Germline lookup yields CDR1 GTSNPN and CDR2 SVGIG (reference sequence). The V and J ends lost 7 bases and 6 bases, in that order; junction bases with no gene match: 7. The CDR3 spans 13 residues. CDR3 sequence (DNA): TGTGCCTCGGGACAGGGAGGGAGTCAGCCCCAGCATTTT. Protein: CASGQGGSQPQHF.